This passage covers 3 T cell receptor beta chains from one sample sequenced in a study of CD8+CD57+ T cells in acquired aplastic anemia. TCR beta VDJ and CDR3 profiling used genomic DNA as template. TCRdb recomputed calls from the reads with MiXCR, one row per CDR3 protein. The profile covers around 130,000 distinct CDR3 sequences, with 50% to 60% appearing a single time and 25% to 30% taken by the ten largest. Patients selected for sequencing had displayed CD8+CD57+ cell expansion by flow cytometry. Source material: sorted CD4+, CD8+, or CD8+CD57+ T cells (not recorded which) from PBMCs. The receptors come from a human donor with aplastic anemia.

The chain carries TRBV10-3 and TRBJ1-2; no clear D. V was shortened by 8 bases and J by 3 bases, with 19 bases between the two germline ends. The CDR3 consists of 15 residues. Germline assignment: CDR1 ENHRY and CDR2 SYGVKD. The CDR3 spells CAIRANGSEYYGYTF. CDR3 sequence (DNA): TGTGCCATCCGGGCTAATGGCAGTGAGTACTATGGCTACACCTTC.

The rearrangement links TRBV5-5 to TRBJ2-7; 11 nucleotides line up with TRBD1. Germline assignment: CDR1 SGHKS and CDR2 YYEKEE (reference sequence). V trimming: 7 bases; J trimming: 4 bases; junction bases outside the gene matches: 7. The CDR3 runs 14 residues. The CDR3 region has the DNA TGTGCCAGCGGACCCGGGACAGGGGGATACGAGCAGTACTTC. It translates to CASGPGTGGYEQYF.

The CDR3 spells CATSDRDSAGDQPQHF. Written as DNA, the CDR3 is TGTGCCACCAGTGATAGGGACAGCGCAGGAGATCAGCCCCAGCATTTT. The chain uses TRBV24-1 and TRBJ1-5; 7 bases align to TRBD1. The CDR3 consists of 16 residues. CDR1 and CDR2 (germline): KGHDR, SFDVKD. The V gene end was trimmed by 3 bases and the J gene end by 5 bases; junction bases not matched to a gene: 9.